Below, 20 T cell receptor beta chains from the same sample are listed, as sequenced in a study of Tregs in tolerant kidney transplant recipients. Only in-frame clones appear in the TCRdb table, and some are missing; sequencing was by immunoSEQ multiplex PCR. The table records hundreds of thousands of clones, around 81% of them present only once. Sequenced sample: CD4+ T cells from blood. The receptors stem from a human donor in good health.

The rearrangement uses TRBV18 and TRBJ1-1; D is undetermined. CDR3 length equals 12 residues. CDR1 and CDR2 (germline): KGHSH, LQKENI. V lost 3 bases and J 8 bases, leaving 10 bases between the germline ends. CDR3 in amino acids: CASSPRGREAFF. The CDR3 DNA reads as TGTGCCAGCTCACCCAGAGGGAGGGAAGCTTTCTTT.

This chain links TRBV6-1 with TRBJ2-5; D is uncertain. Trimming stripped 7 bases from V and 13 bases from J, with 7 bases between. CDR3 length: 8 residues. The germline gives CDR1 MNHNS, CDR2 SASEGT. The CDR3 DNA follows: TGTGCCAGCACATTAACGTACTTC. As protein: CASTLTYF.

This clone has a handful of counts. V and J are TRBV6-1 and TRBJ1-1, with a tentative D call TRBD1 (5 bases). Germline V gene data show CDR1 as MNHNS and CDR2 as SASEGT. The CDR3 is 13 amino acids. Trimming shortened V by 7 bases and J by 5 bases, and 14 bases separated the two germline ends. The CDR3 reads CASTRARETEAFF. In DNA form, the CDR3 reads TGTGCCAGCACTAGGGCCAGGGAGACTGAAGCTTTCTTT.

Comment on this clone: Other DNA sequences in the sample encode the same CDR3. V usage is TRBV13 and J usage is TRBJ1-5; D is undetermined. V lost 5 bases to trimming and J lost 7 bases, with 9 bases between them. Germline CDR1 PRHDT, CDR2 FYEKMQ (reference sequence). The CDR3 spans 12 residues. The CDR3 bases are TGTGCCAGCAGCGTAGAGAGGCAGCCCCAGCATTTT. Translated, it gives CASSVERQPQHF. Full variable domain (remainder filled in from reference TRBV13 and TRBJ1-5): AAGVIQSPRHLIKEKRETATLKCYPIPRHDTVYWYQQGPGQDPQFLISFYEKMQSDKGSIPDRFSAQQFSDYHSELNMSSLELGDSALYFCASSVERQPQHFGDGTRLSIL.

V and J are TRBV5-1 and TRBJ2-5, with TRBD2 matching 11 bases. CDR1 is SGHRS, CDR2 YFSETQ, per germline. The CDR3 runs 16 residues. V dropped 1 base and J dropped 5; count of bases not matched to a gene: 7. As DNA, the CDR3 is TGCGCCAGCAGCTTGATTAGCGGGAGGGCCGGGGAGACCCAGTACTTC. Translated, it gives CASSLISGRAGETQYF.

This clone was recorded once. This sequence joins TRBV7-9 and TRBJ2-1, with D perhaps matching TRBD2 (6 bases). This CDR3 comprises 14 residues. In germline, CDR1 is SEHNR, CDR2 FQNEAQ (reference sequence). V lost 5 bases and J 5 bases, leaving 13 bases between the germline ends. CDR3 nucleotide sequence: TGTGCCAGCAGCCTCACGGGAGTCAACAATGAGCAGTTCTTC. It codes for CASSLTGVNNEQFF.

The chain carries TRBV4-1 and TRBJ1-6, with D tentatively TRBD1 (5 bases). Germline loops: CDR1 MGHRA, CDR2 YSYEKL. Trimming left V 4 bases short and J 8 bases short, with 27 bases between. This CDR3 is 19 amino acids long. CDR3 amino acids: CASSRPGFGTNRGDSPLHF. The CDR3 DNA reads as TGCGCCAGCAGCCGACCGGGTTTCGGAACAAACCGAGGGGATTCACCCCTCCACTTT.

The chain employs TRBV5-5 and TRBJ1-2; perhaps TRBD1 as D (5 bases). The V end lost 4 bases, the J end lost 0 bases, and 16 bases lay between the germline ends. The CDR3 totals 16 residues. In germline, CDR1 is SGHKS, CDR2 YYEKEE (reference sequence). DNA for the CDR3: TGTGCCAGCAGCCCAGGGACGCAGAGCACTAACTATGGCTACACCTTC. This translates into CASSPGTQSTNYGYTF.

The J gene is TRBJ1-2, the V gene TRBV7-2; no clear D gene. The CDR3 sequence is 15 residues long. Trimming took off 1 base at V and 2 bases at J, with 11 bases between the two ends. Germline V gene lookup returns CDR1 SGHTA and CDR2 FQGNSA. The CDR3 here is CASSLVPTRNYGYTF. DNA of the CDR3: TGTGCCAGCAGCTTAGTCCCGACAAGGAACTATGGCTACACCTTC.

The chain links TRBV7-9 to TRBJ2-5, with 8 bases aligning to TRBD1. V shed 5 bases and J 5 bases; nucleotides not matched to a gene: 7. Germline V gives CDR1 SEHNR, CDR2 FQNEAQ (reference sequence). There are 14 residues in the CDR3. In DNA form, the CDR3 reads TGTGCCAGCAGCCTCAGGGGGCGCGGGGAGACCCAGTACTTC. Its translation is CASSLRGRGETQYF.

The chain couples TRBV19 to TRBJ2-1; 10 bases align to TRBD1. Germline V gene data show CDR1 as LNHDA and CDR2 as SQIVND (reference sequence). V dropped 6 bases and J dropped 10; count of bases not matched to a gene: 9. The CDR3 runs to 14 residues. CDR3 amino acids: CASRPGQGFEEQFF. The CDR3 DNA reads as TGTGCCAGTAGACCGGGACAGGGGTTCGAGGAGCAGTTCTTC.

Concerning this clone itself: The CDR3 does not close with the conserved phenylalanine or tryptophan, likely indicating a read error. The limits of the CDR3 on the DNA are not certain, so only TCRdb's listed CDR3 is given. The CDR3 sequence is CASSERQGDLI. V usage is TRBV6-5 and J usage is TRBJ1-5; the table's TRBD1 call for D was not verified on the DNA. Germline V gene sequence: CDR1 MNHEY, CDR2 SVGAGI. Both ends counted, the CDR3 spans 11 residues.

Written as DNA, the CDR3 is TGCAGCGCAGGGTCCACCGGGGAGCTGTTTTTT. This gives the protein CSAGSTGELFF. This chain links TRBV29-1 with TRBJ2-2; a possible D gene is TRBD1 (5 bases). Deletions cut 7 bases from V and 4 bases from J, with 7 bases between. This CDR3 has 11 residues. Germline V lookup: CDR1 SQVTM, CDR2 ANQGSEA.

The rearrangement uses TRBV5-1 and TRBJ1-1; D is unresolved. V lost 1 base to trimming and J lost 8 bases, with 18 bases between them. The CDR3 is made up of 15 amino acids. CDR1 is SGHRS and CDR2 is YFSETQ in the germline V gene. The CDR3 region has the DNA TGCGCCAGCAGCTTGTCAATAGCCGCGGGCAGGGAAGCTTTCTTT. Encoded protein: CASSLSIAAGREAFF.

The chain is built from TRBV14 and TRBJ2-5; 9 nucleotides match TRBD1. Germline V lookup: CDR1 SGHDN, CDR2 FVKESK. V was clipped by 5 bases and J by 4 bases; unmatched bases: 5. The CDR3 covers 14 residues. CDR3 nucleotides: TGTGCCAGCAGCGGGACGACAGGGGGAGAGACCCAGTACTTC. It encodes CASSGTTGGETQYF.

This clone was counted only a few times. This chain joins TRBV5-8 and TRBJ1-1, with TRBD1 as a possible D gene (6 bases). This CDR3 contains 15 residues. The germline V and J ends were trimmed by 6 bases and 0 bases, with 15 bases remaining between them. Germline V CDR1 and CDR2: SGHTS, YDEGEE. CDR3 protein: CASTLQGVLNTEAFF. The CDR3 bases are TGTGCCAGCACCCTACAGGGCGTGTTGAACACTGAAGCTTTCTTT.

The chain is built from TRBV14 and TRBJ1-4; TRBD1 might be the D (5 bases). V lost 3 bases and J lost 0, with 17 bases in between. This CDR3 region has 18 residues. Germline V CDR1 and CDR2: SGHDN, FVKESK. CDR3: CASSHRALQVATNEKLFF. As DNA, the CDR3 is TGTGCCAGCAGCCACAGGGCCCTCCAAGTTGCAACTAATGAAAAACTGTTTTTT. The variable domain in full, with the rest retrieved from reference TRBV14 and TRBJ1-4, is EAGVTQFPSHSVIEKGQTVTLRCDPISGHDNLYWYRRVMGKEIKFLLHFVKESKQDESGMPNNRFLAERTGGTYSTLKVQPAELEDSGVYFCASSHRALQVATNEKLFFGSGTQLSVL.

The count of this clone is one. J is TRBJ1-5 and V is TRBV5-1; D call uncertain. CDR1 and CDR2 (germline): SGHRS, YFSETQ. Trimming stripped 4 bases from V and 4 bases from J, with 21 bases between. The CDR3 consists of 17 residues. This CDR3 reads CASSQLDKGGSNQPQHF. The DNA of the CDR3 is TGCGCCAGCAGCCAATTGGATAAGGGAGGGTCGAATCAGCCCCAGCATTTT.

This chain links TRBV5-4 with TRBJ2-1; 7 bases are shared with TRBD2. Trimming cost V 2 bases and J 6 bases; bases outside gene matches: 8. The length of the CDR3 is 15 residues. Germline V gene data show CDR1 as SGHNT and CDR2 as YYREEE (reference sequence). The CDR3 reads CASSFSGGGGNEQFF. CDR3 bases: TGTGCCAGCAGCTTCTCGGGAGGCGGAGGCAATGAGCAGTTCTTC.

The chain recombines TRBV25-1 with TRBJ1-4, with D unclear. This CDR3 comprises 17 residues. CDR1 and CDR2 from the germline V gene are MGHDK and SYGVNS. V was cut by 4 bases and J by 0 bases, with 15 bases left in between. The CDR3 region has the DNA TGTGCCAGCAGTGGTTCTGGTTCCTTCGCAACTAATGAAAAACTGTTTTTT. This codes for CASSGSGSFATNEKLFF.